This T cell receptor (beta chain) was captured in a study of T cell responses to AZD1222 COVID-19 vaccine (dated by TCRdb to about 2021). Background on the whole study: AZD1222 recipients whose second dose came at about 4 weeks and those whose second dose came at about 12 weeks were combined into one group, since spike-specific TCR depth and breadth did not differ between the two schedules. TCR sequencing covered 233 trial participants: around 210 given two doses of AZD1222 and 26 given two doses of MenACWY control vaccine. Enrollment into the trials was organized by age into subgroups of 18-55, 56-69 and 70-plus years, and those subgroups contained roughly 160, 29 and 62 TCR-sequenced participants, respectively.

The CDR3 regions of human TCRbeta chains were analyzed by immunosequencing. As for how the authors treated the data: TCRs in the repertoires were compared against a reference library of SARS-CoV-2-specific TCRs that had been generated with the MIRA antigen-specificity platform. Breadth meant the fraction of unique TCRs that were SARS-CoV-2-associated, whereas depth meant the fraction of total T cells that were SARS-CoV-2-associated. Using the MIRA data, each spike-specific TCR was mapped to the spike region that the TCR reacts to and placed in a CD4 or CD8 class. Log10-transformed breadth and depth values were compared by one-way ANOVA with Sidak's multiple comparisons tests. TCRdb took over this immuneACCESS table, retaining in-frame rearrangements with V and J assigned. Such tables are incomplete; in checked studies, under half of the missing clones stem from an unresolved V gene, and the remainder is unexplained. For V, J and clone size, that table is used; D and trimming come from the DNA. Recorded for this sample are some 200,000 clones; 80% to 95% of them occurred a single time. 10% of the sample is in the top ten clones.

For this clone: Its recognized antigen is unknown. No much larger clonotype is one base removed from it; base qualities were not supplied.

What the time point label conveys for this sample: baseline before first vaccination. Vaccinee samples came from UK trials COV001 and COV002, including a single-blind randomized controlled phase 2/3 trial of AZD1222 (ChAdOx1 nCoV-19) in healthy adults. For TCRbeta chain sequencing, PBMC samples from trial participants were taken at day 0 and at day 28 after the second dose. General conclusions and limits of the study: Epitopes outside the regions mutated in the B.1.351 and B.1.1.7 variants were reportedly recognized by nearly half of the unique spike-specific TCRs. Because no day 14 peak-response samples were available, the repertoires could be characterized only after the peak T cell response. The 56-69-year group was small, and its depth increase did not reach significance, likely because of low power. The whole spike protein was spanned by vaccine-associated CD4 TCRs, and dominant responses were seen in regions 160-218 and 743-854. After two AZD1222 doses, spike-specific TCR breadth and depth were significantly higher than at day 0 and than in MenACWY recipients. Conclusions about previously exposed vaccinees were limited because only six AZD1222 recipients were SARS-CoV-2 seropositive at baseline. Most participants were white British and females outnumbered males, and the authors suggested that clonal diversity may have been underestimated.

The specimen was peripheral blood, collected on day 0 of AZD1222 vaccination. The sequence came from an adult in good health.

The base sequence is TGTGCCACCAGTGTAGAAAAGTTTTTCGAGGACATCTCTAAACCTAACTATGGCTACACCTTC. This is translated as CATSVEKFFEDISKPNYGYTF. The chain employs TRBV24-1 and TRBJ1-2, with TRBD1 as a weak D call on 5 bases. Reading the germline V gene gives CDR1 KGHDR and CDR2 SFDVKD. From the cysteine up to the phenylalanine, the CDR3 has a length of 21 residues. The entry retains the CDR3 DNA only, 63 bases that are in frame from base 1. V is cut by 5 bases and J by 0 bases, and the space between the germline ends is 30 bases.